These T cell receptor beta chains were read from a single sample in a study of blood T cell repertoires in COVID-19. Libraries were prepared by immunoSEQ multiplex PCR; TCRdb keeps only in-frame clonotypes and omits some of them. The top ten clones hold less than 3.5% of a sample with approximately 210,000 clones, over 70% of them seen once. The sequencing input was peripheral blood. The receptors here all came from a man between 45 and 60 years old with active or convalescent COVID-19. Each CDR3 is given with its conserved first and last residue. The D gene is left open where the match is weak. A row's size may be missing; if present it is once, few, many or a size class.

clone size	V gene	J gene	D gene	CDR3 protein	CDR3 DNA
.	TRBV19	TRBJ2-2	TRBD2	CASRIREGHTGELFF	TGTGCCAGTAGAATCCGGGAGGGCCACACCGGGGAGCTGTTTTTT
.	TRBV30	TRBJ2-5	TRBD2	CAWSGGLAQETQYF	TGTGCCTGGAGTGGGGGACTAGCGCAAGAGACCCAGTACTTC
.	TRBV5-4	TRBJ2-3	TRBD2	CASRAAGGRGDTQYF	TGTGCCAGCAGGGCAGCGGGGGGGCGGGGAGATACGCAGTATTTT
.	TRBV6-2/TRBV6-3	TRBJ1-2	.	CASSFGGFPSGANYGYTF	TGTGCCAGCAGCTTTGGGGGATTCCCATCGGGAGCTAACTATGGCTACACCTTC
.	TRBV10-3	TRBJ2-1	.	CAISEGLSYNEQFF	TGTGCCATCAGTGAGGGACTCTCCTACAATGAGCAGTTCTTC
.	TRBV19	TRBJ1-5	.	CASSIGLRASNQPQHF	TGTGCCAGTAGTATAGGGTTAAGAGCAAGCAATCAGCCCCAGCATTTT
.	TRBV18	TRBJ2-7	.	CASSQELGTEEQYF	TGTGCCAGCTCACAAGAACTGGGCACGGAAGAGCAGTACTTC
.	TRBV9	TRBJ2-5	TRBD2	CASSPTSGGIETQYF	TGTGCCAGCAGCCCCACAAGCGGGGGGATCGAGACCCAGTACTTC
.	TRBV18	TRBJ2-7	TRBD1	CASSRGTGAYEQYF	TGTGCCAGCTCCCGGGGGACAGGCGCCTACGAGCAGTACTTC
.	TRBV7-9	TRBJ2-7	TRBD1	CASSPWETGDSYEQYF	TGTGCCAGCAGCCCCTGGGAAACAGGGGATTCCTACGAGCAGTACTTC
once	TRBV29-1	TRBJ2-3	.	CSVEASRSDTQYF	TGCAGCGTTGAAGCCTCGAGGTCAGATACGCAGTATTTT
few	TRBV7-2	TRBJ1-4	.	CASSLELGAREKLFF	TGTGCCAGCAGCTTAGAGCTGGGGGCAAGGGAAAAACTGTTTTTT
.	TRBV3-1/TRBV3-2	TRBJ1-1	TRBD1	CASSQPQTGFMAEAFF	TGTGCCAGCAGCCAACCCCAGACAGGGTTTATGGCTGAAGCTTTCTTT
.	TRBV28	TRBJ2-3	TRBD2	CASRGAPIGGGYTDTQYF	TGTGCCAGCAGGGGAGCCCCTATCGGCGGGGGTTACACAGATACGCAGTATTTT
once	TRBV3-1/TRBV3-2	TRBJ2-1	.	CASSPARPRNEQFF	TGTGCCAGCAGCCCGGCCAGGCCCCGCAATGAGCAGTTCTTC
once	TRBV19	TRBJ2-1	TRBD2	CASTWGLAGAYNEQFF	TGTGCCAGTACCTGGGGACTAGCGGGGGCCTACAATGAGCAGTTCTTC
.	TRBV20-1	TRBJ2-5	.	CSARDVETQYF	TGCAGTGCCCGGGATGTGGAGACCCAGTACTTC
.	TRBV9	TRBJ1-1	.	CASSRTGRGSEAFF	TGTGCCAGCAGCCGGACGGGTCGGGGTTCTGAAGCTTTCTTT
.	TRBV7-3	TRBJ2-5	TRBD2	CASSLYPREARVECQETQYF	TGTGCCAGCAGCTTATATCCGCGGGAGGCTCGGGTGGAGTGCCAAGAGACCCAGTACTTC
.	TRBV5-6	TRBJ2-1	TRBD2	CASSLGREPDNEQFF	TGTGCCAGCAGCTTGGGGCGGGAGCCGGACAATGAGCAGTTCTTC
once	TRBV12-3/TRBV12-4	TRBJ1-2	TRBD1	CASKGTGGSGYTF	TGTGCCAGCAAAGGGACAGGGGGAAGCGGCTACACCTTC
.	TRBV12-3/TRBV12-4	TRBJ1-2	.	CASSSPPFYGYTF	TGTGCCAGCAGTTCCCCCCCTTTCTATGGCTACACCTTC
.	TRBV2	TRBJ2-1	TRBD1	CASGQLGQGSYNEQFF	TGTGCCAGCGGTCAACTTGGACAGGGATCCTACAATGAGCAGTTCTTC
.	TRBV14	TRBJ1-1	.	CASSQVRGNTEAFF	TGTGCCAGCAGCCAAGTACGGGGTAACACTGAAGCTTTCTTT
.	TRBV29-1	TRBJ2-7	.	CSVPGSKGYEQYF	TGCAGCGTACCGGGATCAAAAGGCTACGAGCAGTACTTC
.	TRBV2	TRBJ1-2	.	CASSETALTYGYTF	TGTGCCAGCAGTGAAACCGCGTTAACCTATGGCTACACCTTC
.	TRBV7-9	TRBJ2-2	.	CASSSRETGELFF	TGTGCCAGCAGCTCCAGGGAAACCGGGGAGCTGTTTTTT
.	TRBV27	TRBJ2-7	TRBD2	CASSFGAGFSYEQYF	TGTGCCAGCAGTTTCGGAGCGGGATTCTCCTACGAGCAGTACTTC
.	TRBV11-2	TRBJ2-5	.	CASSSSGGRGAQYF	TGTGCCAGCAGCTCCTCCGGGGGCCGGGGGGCCCAGTACTTC
.	TRBV27	TRBJ2-3	TRBD1	CASSVRQGSSSTDTQYF	TGTGCCAGCAGTGTCCGACAGGGGTCTTCTAGCACAGATACGCAGTATTTT
.	TRBV2	TRBJ1-2	TRBD1	CASSLKRGQGSDYGYTF	TGTGCCAGCAGCCTGAAACGGGGACAGGGGTCGGACTATGGCTACACCTTC
.	TRBV10-2	TRBJ1-2	.	CASSPPGMGGYTF	TGCGCCAGCAGTCCTCCGGGGATGGGGGGCTACACCTTC
.	TRBV6-5	TRBJ1-2	.	CASSSPHFSSNYGYTF	TGTGCCAGCAGTTCGCCCCACTTTAGTTCTAACTATGGCTACACCTTC
.	TRBV9	TRBJ1-4	TRBD1	CASSPGQGNEKLFF	TGTGCCAGCAGTCCGGGACAGGGGAATGAAAAACTGTTTTTT
.	TRBV10-3	TRBJ2-5	.	CAISDGLNAETQYF	TGTGCCATCAGTGACGGACTGAATGCGGAGACCCAGTACTTC
.	TRBV15	TRBJ2-2	.	CATSRESPLRGGELFF	TGTGCCACCAGCAGAGAGTCGCCGCTCAGGGGCGGGGAGCTGTTTTTT
.	TRBV5-1	TRBJ1-1	.	CASSSQGRDTEAFF	TGCGCCAGCAGCTCACAGGGTCGGGACACTGAAGCTTTCTTT
.	TRBV27	TRBJ1-2	.	CASSLQGRGYGYTF	TGTGCCAGCAGTTTGCAGGGTCGAGGCTATGGCTACACCTTC
.	TRBV4-3	TRBJ2-5	.	CASRSGETQYF	TGCGCCAGCCGCTCAGGGGAGACCCAGTACTTC